The clone carrying this T cell receptor (beta chain) came up a few times. Antigen specificity is unknown. The sample holds other DNA sequences that translate to the same CDR3. It was cDNA, reverse transcribed from extracted RNA, that served as the sequencing template. Profiling relied on immunoSEQ multiplex PCR, and the TCRdb table lists in-frame clones only, not all of them. The table shows hundreds of thousands of clones, with 45% to 70% occurring only once. These data come from a study of CD8+ T cells in alopecia areata. Treatment given: oral pan-JAK inhibitor, 5-10 mg twice daily. Lesional scalp punch biopsies and peripheral blood came from alopecia areata patients. CD4+ and CD8+ T cells were sorted from PBMCs stained for CD3, CD4 and CD8. Broader study findings: Scalp clonality, together with expanded CD8+ clones among the top 100, fell significantly with tofacitinib.

V lost 7 bases, J lost 4 bases, and 6 bases stayed unmatched. The CDR3 contains 16 residues. Germline assignment: CDR1 SEHNR and CDR2 FQNEAQ (reference sequence). The chain joins TRBV7-9 to TRBJ2-6; 11 bases are shared with TRBD1. The TCR originated in a human donor with alopecia areata. The specimen comprised CD4+ T cells sorted from blood, sampled between weeks 51 and 52, from a patient treated with tofacitinib. This CDR3 reads CASKGQGATGANVLTF. CDR3 bases: TGTGCCAGCAAAGGACAGGGGGCTACAGGGGCCAACGTCCTGACTTTC.